These 13 T cell receptor beta chains originate from one sample sequenced in a study of a mutant IDH1 vaccine in newly diagnosed glioma. The repertoire was sequenced with immunoSEQ multiplex PCR; TCRdb's copy has only in-frame clones and lacks some. The profile shows approximately 100,000 clones, 70% to 90% of them singletons. Sample time point: baseline, week 1 (first vaccination visit). Treatment described: pre-vaccination baseline after standard-of-care therapy. Sample: PBMCs, taken from a glioma patient treated with radiotherapy, temozolomide or both. The receptors were sampled from a woman in her forties or fifties with glioma.

The chain combines TRBV28 with TRBJ2-1, with TRBD1 matching 9 bases. The length of the CDR3 is 13 residues. Germline assignment: CDR1 MDHEN and CDR2 SYDVKM. J lost 8 bases, V lost 6 bases, and 5 bases had no gene match. CDR3: CASRTGGLHEQFF. The CDR3 DNA sequence: TGTGCCAGCAGGACAGGGGGTTTACATGAGCAGTTCTTC.

The chain combines TRBV6-1 with TRBJ1-2; 7 bases are a match to TRBD1. Germline assignment: CDR1 MNHNS and CDR2 SASEGT. Germline trimming cut 10 bases from V and 8 bases from J; bases unmatched to any gene: 13. The CDR3 has 13 residues. CDR3 in amino acids: CATHGTEEGGYTF. Written as DNA, the CDR3 is TGTGCCACCCACGGGACAGAGGAAGGCGGCTACACCTTC.

J is TRBJ2-3 and V is TRBV10-3, with D maybe TRBD1 (6 bases). The CDR3 extends over 13 amino acids. Trimming shortened V by 7 bases and J by 6 bases, and 14 bases separated the two germline ends. Germline V CDR1 and CDR2: ENHRY, SYGVKD. The CDR3 loop is CAITAGELDTQYF. As DNA, the CDR3 is TGTGCCATCACCGCAGGGGAGTTGGATACGCAGTATTTT.

This chain uses TRBV10-3 with TRBJ1-1, with 9 bases lining up with TRBD1. This CDR3 comprises 14 residues. Germline loops: CDR1 ENHRY, CDR2 SYGVKD. J lost 4 bases, V lost 7 bases, and 7 bases had no gene match. CDR3: CAITRTGVATEAFF. CDR3 in DNA: TGTGCCATCACCCGGACAGGGGTGGCCACTGAAGCTTTCTTT.

The rearrangement links TRBV7-9 to TRBJ2-7; D tentatively reads TRBD1 or TRBD2 (7 bases each). Trimming took off 2 bases at V and 2 bases at J, with 13 bases between the two ends. This CDR3 region has 15 residues. The germline CDR1 and CDR2 sequences are SEHNR and FQNEAQ (reference sequence). CDR3 amino acids: CASSLKGGGPYEQYF. The CDR3 coding sequence is TGTGCCAGCAGCTTAAAGGGAGGGGGCCCCTACGAGCAGTACTTC.

V gene TRBV15 combines with J gene TRBJ1-1, with 8 bases fitting TRBD1. The CDR3 is made up of 18 amino acids. V shed 0 bases and J 6 bases; nucleotides not matched to a gene: 15. Germline V CDR1 and CDR2: LNHNV, YYDKDF (reference sequence). CDR3 bases: TGTGCCACCAGCAGAGATCCGGACAGGGAAGACTATGGCGCTGAAGCTTTCTTT. As protein: CATSRDPDREDYGAEAFF.

This sequence joins TRBV6-1 and TRBJ1-2; possible D gene TRBD1, 5 bases. The CDR3 consists of 13 residues. Per germline, CDR1 MNHNS and CDR2 SASEGT. V was trimmed by 7 bases and J by 3 bases, leaving 12 bases between them. This CDR3 reads CASNPGNDYGYTF. CDR3 nucleotide sequence: TGTGCCAGCAATCCAGGGAACGACTATGGCTACACCTTC.

V gene TRBV2 combines with J gene TRBJ2-1; a weak D match, TRBD2 (6 bases). The CDR3 runs to 17 residues. Trimming left V 0 bases short and J 5 bases short, with 17 bases between. CDR1 is SNHLY and CDR2 is FYNNEI in the germline V gene. The CDR3 DNA reads as TGTGCCAGCAGTGAAGCGTGGTTCCGGGACTGGAACAATGAGCAGTTCTTC. This gives the protein CASSEAWFRDWNNEQFF.

The chain carries TRBV4-1 and TRBJ2-5; 7 bases map to TRBD2. Trimming at V came to 6 bases and at J to 5 bases, leaving 6 bases not matched to a gene. The CDR3 consists of 13 residues. Germline V gene data show CDR1 as MGHRA and CDR2 as YSYEKL. CDR3 DNA sequence: TGCGCCAGCAGTCGACTAGCCGGGGAGACCCAGTACTTC. Protein: CASSRLAGETQYF.

This clone has just one count. The chain joins TRBV7-8 to TRBJ2-1, with 8 positions matching TRBD1. This CDR3 is 15 amino acids long. Trimming cost V 5 bases and J 4 bases; bases outside gene matches: 7. Germline V gene lookup returns CDR1 SGHVS and CDR2 FQNEAQ. The CDR3 sequence is CASSGTGGWYNEQFF. In DNA form, the CDR3 reads TGTGCCAGCAGCGGTACAGGGGGTTGGTACAATGAGCAGTTCTTC.

CDR3 sequence: CASYSIGNTEAFF. The CDR3 DNA reads as TGTGCCAGCTATTCGATCGGGAACACTGAAGCTTTCTTT. The J gene is TRBJ1-1, the V gene TRBV28; D not resolved. The CDR3 length is 13 residues. From germline, CDR1 is MDHEN and CDR2 SYDVKM. Between the trimmed V and J ends, which lost 8 bases and 1 base, there was a span of 11 bases.

The chain has TRBV5-6 and TRBJ2-7; 8 bases map to TRBD1. The CDR3 extends over 13 amino acids. From germline, CDR1 is SGHDT and CDR2 YYEEEE. With V trimmed by 2 bases and J by 12 bases, 10 bases remained unmatched. The CDR3, as DNA: TGTGCCAGCAGCTTTTACTCAGGGGGCAGGCTGTACTTC. Its protein is CASSFYSGGRLYF.

The chain carries TRBV5-1 and TRBJ2-5; 9 nucleotides align to TRBD2. In germline, CDR1 is SGHRS, CDR2 YFSETQ. The J segment lost 2 bases and the V segment lost 3 bases, leaving 5 bases of the junction unmatched. This CDR3 has 15 residues. The CDR3 is CASSSSGKNQETQYF. CDR3 DNA sequence: TGCGCCAGCAGCTCTAGCGGGAAGAATCAAGAGACCCAGTACTTC.